A selection of T cell receptor beta chains follows, all from one sample in a study of read filtering for tumor transcriptome and immune sequencing. TCRdb passed the reads through MiXCR, listing each CDR3 protein once. The sample lists 40,000 to 50,000 distinct CDR3 sequences; around a fifth were seen once. Input material: a population of CD138-negative cells sorted from bone marrow. The receptors here all came from a donor at least 40 years old with multiple myeloma. Each CDR3 is given with its conserved first and last residue. The D gene is left open where the match is weak. The size of a clone is reported for some rows only, either as once, few or many, or as a class for expanded clones.

many	.	TRBJ2-1	TRBV7-2	CASSLASEQFF	TGTGCCAGCAGCCTCGCTAGTGAGCAGTTCTTC
.	.	TRBJ2-1	TRBV5-4	CVSSLAPGSEQFF	TGTGTCAGCAGCTTGGCCCCCGGATCTGAGCAGTTCTTC
many	.	TRBJ2-1	TRBV24-1	CATSDTYTPRAYNEQFF	TGTGCCACCAGTGATACCTACACCCCACGAGCCTACAATGAGCAGTTCTTC
many	TRBD1	TRBJ2-5	TRBV6-6	CASSYSGGSQTQYF	TGTGCCAGCAGTTACTCAGGGGGCAGCCAGACCCAGTACTTC
many	.	TRBJ2-1	TRBV6-1	CASSESWDRYNEQFF	TGTGCCAGCAGTGAATCCTGGGACCGTTACAATGAGCAGTTCTTC
many	.	TRBJ2-5	TRBV14	CASSQTNLGPQETQYF	TGTGCCAGCAGCCAAACCAATCTGGGTCCCCAAGAGACCCAGTACTTC
many	TRBD1	TRBJ2-5	TRBV10-3	CATTGDSEETQYF	TGTGCCACCACCGGGGACAGCGAGGAGACCCAGTACTTC
few	.	TRBJ2-7	TRBV19	CASARSNSYEQYF	TGTGCCAGTGCGCGGTCTAACTCCTACGAGCAGTACTTC
medium-sized	.	TRBJ2-6	TRBV7-2	CASSLLRSGANVLTF	TGTGCCAGCAGCTTGCTTAGGTCTGGGGCCAACGTCCTGACTTTC
.	.	TRBJ2-1	TRBV11-2	CASSTQLGKNNGQFF	TGTGCCAGCAGCACACAACTAGGGAAAAACAATGGGCAGTTCTTT
medium-sized	TRBD2	TRBJ2-1	TRBV4-1	CASSQESGSYNEQFF	TGCGCCAGCAGCCAAGAGAGCGGGAGCTACAATGAGCAGTTCTTC
once	.	TRBJ2-1	TRBV3-1	CAISQGRPTYNEQFF	TGTGCCATCAGCCAAGGTCGACCTACCTACAATGAGCAGTTCTTC
few	TRBD2	TRBJ2-3	TRBV29-1	CSIQMGGGDTQYF	TGCAGCATCCAAATGGGCGGGGGAGATACGCAGTATTTT
many	.	TRBJ2-5	TRBV2	CTLAETQYF	TGTACGTTAGCGGAGACCCAGTACTTC
many	TRBD1	TRBJ1-1	TRBV14	CASSQVGTGNTEAFF	TGTGCCAGCAGCCAAGTTGGGACAGGGAACACTGAAGCTTTCTTT
.	.	TRBJ2-7	TRBV30	CAWKPEAYEQYF	TGTGCCTGGAAGCCCGAGGCCTACGAGCAGTACTTC
many	TRBD1	TRBJ1-1	TRBV20-1	CSARKQGMGTEAFF	TGCAGTGCTAGAAAACAGGGGATGGGCACTGAAGCTTTCTTT
.	.	TRBJ2-3	TRBV2	CASSRRGFATDTQYF	TGTGCCAGCAGCCGACGGGGGTTTGCCACAGATACGCAGTATTTT
many	TRBD2	TRBJ2-2	TRBV20-1	CSARESSGRGNTGELFF	TGCAGTGCTAGAGAGTCCAGCGGGAGGGGAAACACCGGGGAGCTGTTTTTT
many	TRBD2	TRBJ2-1	TRBV6-5	CASGRGAGAYNEQFF	TGTGCCAGCGGTAGGGGAGCGGGAGCCTACAATGAGCAGTTCTTC
.	TRBD1	TRBJ1-2	TRBV4-1	CASSQAGQGGGYTF	TGCGCCAGCAGCCAAGCCGGACAGGGCGGAGGCTACACCTTC
few	TRBD1	TRBJ2-2	TRBV28	CASSLSRDRPGELFF	TGTGCCAGCAGTTTATCCCGGGACAGACCCGGGGAGCTGTTTTTT